Below are 32 T cell receptor beta chains sequenced from a single sample in a study of T cell responses to AZD1222 COVID-19 vaccine. Libraries were prepared by immunoSEQ multiplex PCR; TCRdb keeps only in-frame clonotypes and omits some of them. The sample yields 150,000 or so clones, roughly 88% seen once. The sample here was peripheral blood, taken on day 0 of MenACWY control vaccination. Source of these receptors: an adult in good health.

The V and J genes are TRBV4-2 and TRBJ1-3, with D uncertain. V was cut by 0 bases and J by 0 bases, with 6 bases left in between. Looked up from germline, CDR1 is LGHNA and CDR2 is YNFKEQ. This CDR3 comprises 15 residues. Here the CDR3 reads CASSQDASSGNTIYF. In nucleotides, the CDR3 is TGTGCCAGCAGCCAAGACGCCAGCTCTGGAAACACCATATATTTT.

The chain employs TRBV7-2 and TRBJ2-3; D possibly uses TRBD1 or TRBD2 (7 bases each). This CDR3 spans 14 amino acids. CDR1 and CDR2 from the germline V gene are SGHTA and FQGNSA. With 5 bases removed from V and 6 bases from J, the gap between germline ends came to 15 bases. CDR3 region: CASSTRQGGDTQYF. The CDR3 DNA is TGTGCCAGCAGCACAAGACAGGGAGGGGATACGCAGTATTTT.

The J gene is TRBJ1-4, the V gene TRBV19; D possibly corresponds to TRBD1 (5 bases). Germline CDR1 LNHDA, CDR2 SQIVND (reference sequence). The CDR3 consists of 16 residues. V shed 6 bases and J shed 5 bases, with 19 bases lying between them. The CDR3 bases are TGTGCCAGTAGCCCCCTAGGGGTCCAGGGCAATGAAAAACTGTTTTTT. Amino acid sequence: CASSPLGVQGNEKLFF. The whole variable domain, filled in from reference TRBV19 and TRBJ1-4, reads DGGITQSPKYLFRKEGQNVTLSCEQNLNHDAMYWYRQDPGQGLRLIYYSQIVNDFQKGDIAEGYSVSREKKESFPLTVTSAQKNPTAFYLCASSPLGVQGNEKLFFGSGTQLSVL.

This rearrangement joins TRBV7-2 to TRBJ1-1, with D unresolved. The CDR3 is 13 residues long. V was trimmed by 2 bases and J by 1 base, leaving 5 bases between them. Germline lookup yields CDR1 SGHTA and CDR2 FQGNSA. The CDR3 loop reads CASSLHQNTEAFF. CDR3 DNA: TGTGCCAGCAGCTTACACCAGAACACTGAAGCTTTCTTT.

This clone was seen just once. The V and J genes are TRBV4-1 and TRBJ2-3; unclear D gene. Germline loops: CDR1 MGHRA, CDR2 YSYEKL. V was cut by 3 bases and J by 7 bases, with 5 bases left in between. This CDR3 region has 11 residues. The CDR3: CASSHDHTQYF. CDR3 DNA sequence: TGCGCCAGCAGCCATGATCATACGCAGTATTTT.

This chain links TRBV11-2 with TRBJ2-7; the D is unclear. V was shortened by 7 bases and J by 6 bases, with 19 bases between the two germline ends. This CDR3 has 14 amino acids. The germline V gene has CDR1 SGHAT and CDR2 FQNNGV. CDR3 region: CASTYFRTVGEQYF. The CDR3 bases are TGTGCCAGCACCTACTTCCGAACAGTGGGCGAGCAGTACTTC.

V is TRBV9 and J is TRBJ2-7, with a tentative D call TRBD2 (6 bases). CDR1 and CDR2 (germline): SGDLS, YYNGEE. The CDR3 totals 13 residues. V lost 4 bases and J lost 6, with 14 bases in between. The CDR3 DNA follows: TGTGCCAGCAGCACCCCCCCGGGAGTCGAGCAGTACTTC. Its translation: CASSTPPGVEQYF. Full variable domain (rest looked up from reference TRBV9 and TRBJ2-7): DSGVTQTPKHLITATGQRVTLRCSPRSGDLSVYWYQQSLDQGLQFLIQYYNGEERAKGNILERFSAQQFPDLHSELNLSSLELGDSALYFCASSTPPGVEQYFGPGTRLTVT.

This chain links TRBV29-1 with TRBJ2-2; D is ambiguous. CDR3 size: 11 residues. Trimming left V 2 bases short and J 13 bases short, with 11 bases between. Germline assignment: CDR1 SQVTM and CDR2 ANQGSEA. The chain's CDR3 is CSVEMSARLFF. CDR3 coding DNA: TGCAGCGTTGAAATGTCCGCCCGGCTGTTTTTT.

The chain joins TRBV7-3 to TRBJ2-1; D is unresolved. V shed 5 bases and J shed 4 bases, with 9 bases lying between them. CDR1 SGHTA and CDR2 FQGTGA come from the germline V gene. The length of the CDR3 is 13 residues. The CDR3 coding sequence is TGTGCCAGCAGCCCGGACGGATACAATGAGCAGTTCTTC. Its translation is CASSPDGYNEQFF.

In DNA form, the CDR3 reads TGTGCCAGCAGCTTGGGAGGTATCGGGGAGCTGTTTTTT. Amino acids: CASSLGGIGELFF. V and J are TRBV5-6 and TRBJ2-2; D gene ambiguous. With 0 bases removed from V and 7 bases from J, the gap between germline ends came to 7 bases. This CDR3 has 13 amino acids. The germline CDR1 and CDR2 sequences are SGHDT and YYEEEE.

V usage is TRBV19 and J usage is TRBJ1-5; D may be TRBD1 (6 bases). The CDR3 totals 13 residues. The V gene lost 8 bases and the J gene lost 7 bases, with 15 bases spanning the gap. Germline CDR1 LNHDA, CDR2 SQIVND (reference sequence). CDR3 in DNA: TGTGCCAGTCGGGAGGGGGGCCGGCAGCCCCAGCATTTT. Translation: CASREGGRQPQHF. Variable domain in full (rest from reference TRBV19 and TRBJ1-5): DGGITQSPKYLFRKEGQNVTLSCEQNLNHDAMYWYRQDPGQGLRLIYYSQIVNDFQKGDIAEGYSVSREKKESFPLTVTSAQKNPTAFYLCASREGGRQPQHFGDGTRLSIL.

The table lists this clone with a count of one. The rearrangement links TRBV19 to TRBJ1-1; TRBD1 matches at 11 bases. Germline values: CDR1 LNHDA, CDR2 SQIVND (reference sequence). With V trimmed by 6 bases and J by 0 bases, 6 bases remained unmatched. The CDR3 is 16 amino acids. The CDR3 region is CASRNRDRGMNTEAFF. The DNA for the CDR3 is TGTGCCAGTAGGAACCGGGACAGGGGGATGAACACTGAAGCTTTCTTT.

The chain has TRBV9 and TRBJ1-3; D call uncertain. V was trimmed by 4 bases and J by 0 bases, leaving 8 bases between them. CDR3 length: 14 amino acids. Germline V gene data show CDR1 as SGDLS and CDR2 as YYNGEE. CDR3 residues: CASSPQFSGNTIYF. CDR3 in DNA: TGTGCCAGCAGCCCCCAGTTCTCTGGAAACACCATATATTTT.

The chain employs TRBV6-5 and TRBJ1-2, with 7 bases fitting TRBD1. Germline trimming cut 5 bases from V and 4 bases from J; bases unmatched to any gene: 4. The CDR3 sequence is 13 residues long. Per germline, CDR1 MNHEY and CDR2 SVGAGI. The CDR3 DNA is TGTGCCAGCAGTATACAGGGGACCTATGGCTACACCTTC. It yields the protein CASSIQGTYGYTF.

CDR3 nucleotides: TGCGCCAGCAGCCTACCAGATAGCAATCAGCCCCAGCATTTT. This translates into CASSLPDSNQPQHF. The rearrangement joins TRBV4-1 to TRBJ1-5; D not certain. V lost 4 bases and J 0 bases, leaving 7 bases between the germline ends. This CDR3 contains 14 residues. CDR1 is MGHRA, CDR2 YSYEKL, per germline.

The V and J genes are TRBV2 and TRBJ1-5; TRBD1 aligns across 7 bases. The CDR3 runs to 15 residues. Trimming removed 6 bases from V and 3 bases from J; junction bases left unmatched: 8. Germline CDR1 is SNHLY and CDR2 is FYNNEI. CDR3 bases: TGTGCCAGCAGCCCTCAGGGGGACAACAATCAGCCCCAGCATTTT. Its protein is CASSPQGDNNQPQHF.

This clone was counted once. This rearrangement joins TRBV4-1 to TRBJ2-2, with TRBD1 matching 8 bases. Germline CDR1 reads MGHRA; CDR2 reads YSYEKL. The CDR3 has 15 amino acids. With 4 bases clipped from V and 5 bases from J, the junction kept 6 bases outside the gene matches. The CDR3 DNA sequence: TGCGCCAGCAGCCCACTGGACAGGGAGACCGGGGAGCTGTTTTTT. It is translated as CASSPLDRETGELFF.

The chain joins TRBV11-3 to TRBJ2-2; TRBD2 matches at 12 bases. After removal of 1 base from V and 5 bases from J, the junction contained 2 bases not matched to a gene. This CDR3 spans 16 amino acids. Per the germline V gene, CDR1 is SGHNT and CDR2 is YENEEA. In DNA, the CDR3 is TGTGCCAGCAGCTTAGTACTAGCGGGAGGAACCGGGGAGCTGTTTTTT. The encoded protein is CASSLVLAGGTGELFF.

The chain uses TRBV7-9 and TRBJ2-1, with D unclear. The germline V and J ends were trimmed by 5 bases and 0 bases, with 14 bases remaining between them. Germline V lookup: CDR1 SEHNR, CDR2 FQNEAQ (reference sequence). The CDR3 consists of 16 residues. CDR3 sequence reads: CASSQDASGSYNEQFF. DNA for the CDR3: TGTGCCAGCAGCCAGGACGCCTCGGGCTCCTACAATGAGCAGTTCTTC.

The chain recombines TRBV7-2 with TRBJ1-4, with D uncertain. This CDR3 is built from 15 residues. CDR1 is SGHTA and CDR2 is FQGNSA in the germline V gene. Trimming took off 2 bases at V and 8 bases at J, with 15 bases between the two ends. The CDR3 loop is CASSLYRNPGEKLFF. In DNA, the CDR3 is TGTGCCAGCAGCTTATATCGGAACCCTGGGGAAAAACTGTTTTTT.

The chain uses TRBV9 and TRBJ2-5; 7 bases agree with TRBD2. There are 16 residues in the CDR3. V shed 3 bases, J shed 5 bases, and the junction held 13 bases outside the gene matches. Germline-derived CDR1 and CDR2 are SGDLS and YYNGEE. The chain's CDR3 is CASSASLGRGSETQYF. The CDR3 nucleotides are TGTGCCAGCAGCGCGTCCCTGGGGAGGGGTTCGGAGACCCAGTACTTC.

V usage is TRBV21-1 and J usage is TRBJ2-5; the table gives TRBD1 as D, unverified against the DNA. TRBV21-1 is noted as a pseudogene. The CDR3 runs to 15 residues. CDR3: CASSKLPGGALFQYF. The CDR3 region has the DNA TGTGCCAGCAGCAAACTCCCAGGGGGCGCCCTTTTCCAGTACTTC.

This clone was seen at least ten times. The chain recombines TRBV2 with TRBJ1-2, with D perhaps TRBD1 (5 bases). The germline gives CDR1 SNHLY, CDR2 FYNNEI. V lost 4 bases and J lost 4, with 10 bases in between. The CDR3 extends over 13 amino acids. The CDR3 DNA sequence: TGTGCCAGCAGTGCGGGACCGCGCTATGGCTACACCTTC. Amino acid sequence: CASSAGPRYGYTF. Full variable domain (remainder filled in from reference TRBV2 and TRBJ1-2): EPEVTQTPSHQVTQMGQEVILRCVPISNHLYFYWYRQILGQKVEFLVSFYNNEISEKSEIFDDQFSVERPDGSNFTLKIRSTKLEDSAMYFCASSAGPRYGYTFGSGTRLTVV.

The chain employs TRBV7-2 and TRBJ1-3; no firm D call. Germline values: CDR1 SGHTA, CDR2 FQGNSA. The CDR3 sequence is 12 residues long. V dropped 6 bases and J dropped 0 bases, with 3 bases sitting between them. CDR3 loop: CASRNSGNTIYF. In DNA form, the CDR3 reads TGTGCCAGCAGAAACTCTGGAAACACCATATATTTT.

V is TRBV6-5 and J is TRBJ1-2, with D unresolved. V lost 0 bases to trimming and J lost 7 bases, with 12 bases between them. CDR3 length equals 14 residues. Per germline, CDR1 MNHEY and CDR2 SVGAGI. CDR3 residues: CASSYSRVLGGYTF. The CDR3 DNA reads as TGTGCCAGCAGTTACTCGAGGGTATTGGGTGGCTACACCTTC.

As regards this clone: This same CDR3 is encoded by further DNA sequences in the sample. The chain carries TRBV5-1 and TRBJ2-1; unclear D gene. The V end was cut by 1 base, the J end by 5 bases, with 1 base between. The CDR3 runs to 11 residues. Germline V CDR1 and CDR2: SGHRS, YFSETQ. The CDR3 coding sequence is TGCGCCAGCAGCTTGAACAATGAGCAGTTCTTC. It translates to CASSLNNEQFF.

This chain joins TRBV5-1 and TRBJ2-3; no clear D gene. V was pared by 3 bases and J by 5 bases, with 13 bases between. Germline lookup yields CDR1 SGHRS and CDR2 YFSETQ. The CDR3 is made up of 14 amino acids. The CDR3 spells CASSSAVSIDTQYF. The CDR3 nucleotides are TGCGCCAGCAGCTCGGCCGTGTCTATAGATACGCAGTATTTT.

V and J are TRBV5-1 and TRBJ2-7, with a tentative D call TRBD2 (6 bases). V was pared by 5 bases and J by 3 bases, with 12 bases between. Germline V lookup: CDR1 SGHRS, CDR2 YFSETQ. This CDR3 is built from 13 residues. For the CDR3, the DNA is TGCGCCAGCAGACTAGAGGAGGGCTACGAGCAGTACTTC. It is translated as CASRLEEGYEQYF. Using reference TRBV5-1 and TRBJ2-7 for the parts outside the CDR3, the full variable domain is KAGVTQTPRYLIKTRGQQVTLSCSPISGHRSVSWYQQTPGQGLQFLFEYFSETQRNKGNFPGRFSGRQFSNSRSEMNVSTLELGDSALYLCASRLEEGYEQYFGPGTRLTVT.

The chain couples TRBV18 to TRBJ2-7; no reliable D call. Trimming stripped 3 bases from V and 0 bases from J, with 9 bases between. From germline, CDR1 is KGHSH and CDR2 LQKENI. The CDR3 runs 14 residues. CDR3 region: CASSPWTDSYEQYF. The CDR3 DNA reads as TGTGCCAGCTCACCGTGGACGGACTCCTACGAGCAGTACTTC.

This clone occurred once. The gene calls are TRBV5-1 and TRBJ1-6, with a tentative D call TRBD1 (5 bases). V was trimmed by 0 bases and J by 0 bases, leaving 7 bases between them. The length of the CDR3 is 16 residues. Germline V lookup: CDR1 SGHRS, CDR2 YFSETQ. CDR3 protein: CASSLEGSSYNSPLHF. DNA for the CDR3: TGCGCCAGCAGCTTGGAGGGGAGCTCCTATAATTCACCCCTCCACTTT.

Worth noting for this clone: This specimen includes other DNA sequences encoding the same CDR3. The chain joins TRBV2 to TRBJ2-7, with 8 bases lining up with TRBD2. This CDR3 has 14 amino acids. Germline CDR1 SNHLY, CDR2 FYNNEI. V dropped 4 bases and J dropped 3; count of bases not matched to a gene: 5. For the CDR3, the DNA is TGTGCCAGCAGTGGATTGGCGGGGGGCTACGAGCAGTACTTC. Translated, it gives CASSGLAGGYEQYF.

The chain has TRBV4-2 and TRBJ1-2, with D hard to call. The V end was cut by 0 bases, the J end by 4 bases, with 18 bases between. From germline, CDR1 is LGHNA and CDR2 YNFKEQ. CDR3 length equals 17 residues. Here the CDR3 DNA reads TGTGCCAGCAGCCAAGATTTAGGCCCGGTCTGGGGCTATGGCTACACCTTC. Residues: CASSQDLGPVWGYGYTF.